This TCR beta chain was recovered during a study of shared clonotypes between healthy human individuals. This CDR3 region has 14 residues. Per the germline V gene, CDR1 is KGHSH and CDR2 is LQKENI. V shed 4 bases, J shed 7 bases, and the junction held 1 base outside the gene matches. Profiled with immunoSEQ multiplex PCR; TCRdb holds only in-frame clones, not every one. The sample has around 2.3 million clones, under 97% seen once. The source of this sequence is a man between 18 and 29 years old in good health. Source material: naive CD4+ T cells sorted from blood. Subset: CD45RA+ positively selected. The chain links TRBV18 to TRBJ1-6; 10 nucleotides agree with TRBD1. The CDR3 DNA sequence: TGTGCCAGCTCACAGACAGGGGGCAATTCACCCCTCCACTTT. Amino acid sequence: CASSQTGGNSPLHF.